The clone carrying this T cell receptor beta chain was detected only a few times. The antigen is undetermined. Germline V gene sequence: CDR1 LGHDT, CDR2 YNNKEL (reference sequence). V was clipped by 5 bases and J by 5 bases, with 13 bases between them. The CDR3 is 14 residues long. This record belongs to a study of T cells in Graves' hyperthyroidism and ophthalmopathy. Study results and limitations: For ophthalmopathy, model prediction preceded onset by a median roughly 6.2 months. In simple terms, a model built on 13 V-J features told ophthalmopathy apart from stable hyperthyroidism.

TCR beta CDR3 region amplification was performed from RNA transcripts. The study used the HTBI primer set for a first-round RT-PCR of the TCR CDR3. TCRdb passed the multiplex PCR reads through MiXCR, listing each CDR3 protein once. The repertoire includes a few hundred thousand distinct CDR3 sequences, around 20% of them detected once, and roughly two fifths sits in the top ten. Orbital computed tomography, thyroid ultrasound, serum thyroxine and TRAb, and clinical symptoms together informed the diagnoses. Isolation of PBMCs was performed on roughly 9 ml fresh peripheral blood. The rearrangement links TRBV3-1 to TRBJ2-1; D possibly corresponds to TRBD2 (5 bases). The clonotype was recovered from a man aged 18 to 30 with Graves' ophthalmopathy. Sequenced material: blood. CDR3 in DNA: TGTGCCAGCAGCGGAGGAATAGGGAACAATGAGCAGTTCTTC. Protein sequence: CASSGGIGNNEQFF.